Listed below are T cell receptor beta chains from one sample, sequenced in a study of spatial heterogeneity in lung cancer. TCRdb itself ran the 5' RACE reads through MiXCR, one entry per CDR3 protein. The repertoire holds about 85,000 distinct CDR3 sequences, with more than 15% as singletons. The material sequenced was PBMCs, taken at surgery. These receptors all come from a male donor with early-stage non-small cell lung cancer. Each CDR3 is given with its conserved first and last residue. A D gene is named only where the DNA matches it firmly. Clone size, where shown, is once, few, many, or a class for clones that have expanded.

clone_size j_call d_call v_call cdr3_nt cdr3_aa
few TRBJ2-1 - TRBV20-1 TGCAGTGCTAGAGATGCGAGGGGGGTCTCCTACAATGAGCAGTTCTTC CSARDARGVSYNEQFF
once TRBJ2-1 - TRBV10-3 TGTGCCATCAGCTCAGCTTGGGGGGACTACAATGAGCAGTTCTTC CAISSAWGDYNEQFF
- TRBJ2-1 - TRBV5-4 TGTGCCAGCAGCTTGGACCCCCGTGGCTCCTACAATGAGCAGTTCTTC CASSLDPRGSYNEQFF
- TRBJ1-1 - TRBV29-1 TGCAGCGTTTTGCCCTTCACTGAAGCTTTCTTT CSVLPFTEAFF
- TRBJ1-5 - TRBV4-2 TGTGCCAGCAGCCCGTCGGAGGGGCGGAATCAGCCCCAGCATTTT CASSPSEGRNQPQHF
- TRBJ1-3 - TRBV7-9 TGTGCCAGCAGCCCTCCCAGTAGAAACACCATATATTTT CASSPPSRNTIYF
- TRBJ2-1 - TRBV5-5 TGTGCCAGCAGCTCCCAAGGGAATGAGCAGTTCTTC CASSSQGNEQFF
once TRBJ2-3 - TRBV6-1 TGTGCCAGCAAAGGGATCGCGGGAAGCACAGATACGCAGTATTTT CASKGIAGSTDTQYF
many TRBJ1-5 TRBD1 TRBV28 TGTGCCAGCTCGACCGGGACAGGGGGTATTGGCAATCAGCCCCAGCATTTT CASSTGTGGIGNQPQHF
few TRBJ2-5 - TRBV7-2 TGTGCCAGCAGCTTAGCGTTGGCTATATGGGAGACCCAGTACTTC CASSLALAIWETQYF
few TRBJ1-1 TRBD1 TRBV6-5 TGTGCCAGCAGTTACTCTCTGACAGGGTTCGACACTGAAGCTTTCTTT CASSYSLTGFDTEAFF
- TRBJ2-6 - TRBV5-1 TGCGCCAGCAGCTTGGCCGGGCAGGGAGACGGGGCCAACGTCCTGACTTTC CASSLAGQGDGANVLTF
many TRBJ2-3 - TRBV19 TGTGCCAGTAGTACGCTGAATCCTTCCACAGATACGCAGTATTTT CASSTLNPSTDTQYF
- TRBJ1-4 - TRBV5-1 TGCGCCAGCAGCTTGGGCGGGAATGAAAAACTGTTTTTT CASSLGGNEKLFF
few TRBJ2-3 - TRBV27 TGTGCCAGCAGTATGGGCGCTAGCACAGATACGCAGTATTTT CASSMGASTDTQYF
- TRBJ1-2 - TRBV7-9 TGTGCCAGCAGCTTAGAGTTCAGGGCAGGCTACACCTTC CASSLEFRAGYTF